Sequencing of this T cell receptor (beta chain) was carried out in a study of cytomegalovirus exposure and HLA in healthy donors. This CDR3 contains 15 residues. Trimming at V came to 5 bases and at J to 12 bases, leaving 11 bases not matched to a gene. The germline CDR1 and CDR2 sequences are SGHTA and FQGNSA. Profiling relied on immunoSEQ multiplex PCR, and the TCRdb table lists in-frame clones only, not all of them. The sample carries a few hundred thousand clones, 86% recorded once. J is TRBJ1-4 and V is TRBV7-2; 11 positions agree with TRBD1. This receptor was obtained from a woman between 18 and 30 years old in good health and CMV-seronegative. The specimen sequenced was PBMCs. Here the CDR3 reads CASSVQGQGGGELFF. In DNA form, the CDR3 reads TGTGCCAGCAGCGTCCAGGGACAGGGGGGAGGGGAACTGTTTTTT.